This TCR beta chain derives from a study of T cells after yellow fever vaccination. The CDR3 is 15 residues long. CDR1 is MNHEY, CDR2 SVGAGI, per germline. The V segment lost 6 bases and the J segment 2 bases; nucleotides outside the gene matches: 9. MiXCR, applied by TCRdb to the 5' RACE reads, yields one record per CDR3 protein. The sample has more than 30,000 distinct CDR3 sequences; 6% to 8.5% are singletons. In its sample, this clonotype was seen many times. Specimen: PBMCs, either bulk or a sorted T-cell subset (CD4+, CD8+, memory, or dextramer-sorted; not recorded which), collected on the day of the first yellow fever vaccination. The genes are TRBV6-5 and TRBJ2-7; 8 nucleotides line up with TRBD1. This receptor was taken from a man between 18 and 35 years old who received the YFV17D yellow fever vaccine. The chain's CDR3 is CASSYHTGGPYEQYF. DNA of the CDR3: TGTGCCAGCAGCTACCATACAGGGGGACCCTACGAGCAGTACTTC.